One and the same sample provided the 14 T cell receptor beta chains below, sequenced in a study of vaccination and CD4 T cells after COVID-19. This sample's treatment: roughly ten-day PBMC culture with coronavirus spike peptide pools or control peptides (ViraFEST assay). Samples of CD4+ T cells were obtained from the unexposed donor before the COVID-19 pandemic (2011-2018). The Oncomine TCR Beta short-read assay was applied to DNA of cultured CD4+ T cells. Each CDR3 protein is one row after TCRdb ran MiXCR on the PCR reads. The table shows around 3,000 distinct CDR3 sequences, with over 25% occurring only once. Their target antigens are unknown. Material for sequencing was CD4+ T cells from blood, cultured in vitro. These receptors all stem from a human donor in good health.

CDR3 in DNA: TGTGCCAGTAGTTCACCGACAGGCATAGCTAACTATGGCTACACCTTC. It translates to CASSSPTGIANYGYTF. The rearrangement uses TRBV19 and TRBJ1-2, with D perhaps TRBD1 (6 bases). Germline CDR1 and CDR2: LNHDA and SQIVND (reference sequence). The CDR3 loop spans 16 amino acids. Trimming removed 5 bases from V and 0 bases from J, with 16 bases in between. Using reference TRBV19 and TRBJ1-2 for the parts outside the CDR3, the full variable domain is DGGITQSPKYLFRKEGQNVTLSCEQNLNHDAMYWYRQDPGQGLRLIYYSQIVNDFQKGDIAEGYSVSREKKESFPLTVTSAQKNPTAFYLCASSSPTGIANYGYTFGSGTRLTVV.

The V and J genes are TRBV18 and TRBJ1-5; D not certain. V lost 3 bases to trimming and J lost 6 bases, with 15 bases between them. The CDR3 totals 15 residues. The germline V gene has CDR1 KGHSH and CDR2 LQKENI. The CDR3 nucleotides are TGTGCCAGCTCACCCGGGAGATCGGTAAGTCAGCCCCAGCATTTT. Translating it yields CASSPGRSVSQPQHF.

The V call is TRBV7-9, the J call TRBJ1-1, with 11 bases identical to TRBD1. The CDR3 contains 15 residues. Germline CDR1 SEHNR, CDR2 FQNEAQ (reference sequence). With 5 bases clipped from V and 5 bases from J, the junction kept 7 bases outside the gene matches. The CDR3, as DNA: TGTGCCAGCAGCACATGGGACAGGGGGGGGACTGAAGCTTTCTTT. The encoded protein is CASSTWDRGGTEAFF.

Concerning this clonotype: A read error is likely, as this CDR3 ends without the conserved phenylalanine or tryptophan. The chain links TRBV18 to TRBJ2-5, with D unclear. Germline V gene lookup returns CDR1 KGHSH and CDR2 LQKENI. The CDR3 contains 11 residues. The V end was cut by 5 bases, the J end by 0 bases, with 1 base between. CDR3 sequence: CASSNQETQYL. The CDR3, as DNA: TGTGCCAGCTCAAACCAAGAGACCCAGTACCTC.

This clonotype was picked up a small number of times. The chain uses TRBV7-2 and TRBJ1-5; tentative D call: TRBD1 (5 bases). This CDR3 is built from 15 residues. Trimming left V 4 bases short and J 2 bases short, with 12 bases between. CDR1 and CDR2 from the germline V gene are SGHTA and FQGNSA. The CDR3 DNA sequence: TGTGCCAGCAGCTCAAGTCGGGACGGCAATCAGCCCCAGCATTTT. Residues: CASSSSRDGNQPQHF.

J is TRBJ2-5 and V is TRBV11-2; the D gene is possibly TRBD1 (5 bases). Trimming shortened V by 5 bases and J by 1 base, and 17 bases separated the two germline ends. Germline CDR1 and CDR2: SGHAT and FQNNGV. The CDR3 runs 16 residues. CDR3 sequence reads: CASSLQGVGRQETQYF. The CDR3 DNA follows: TGTGCCAGCAGCCTTCAGGGTGTAGGGCGCCAAGAGACCCAGTACTTC.

The chain uses TRBV7-6 and TRBJ2-4; D perhaps matches TRBD1 (6 bases). The CDR3 consists of 15 residues. Germline-derived CDR1 and CDR2 are SGHVS and FNYEAQ. The germline V and J ends were trimmed by 4 bases and 3 bases, with 13 bases remaining between them. The CDR3 bases are TGTGCCAGCAGCTCTCAGGGGTTTGGCAAAAACATTCAGTACTTC. Translated: CASSSQGFGKNIQYF.

This clonotype was found a few times. The chain uses TRBV7-2 and TRBJ1-2, with 9 bases aligning to TRBD1. Germline CDR1 and CDR2: SGHTA and FQGNSA. The CDR3 extends over 14 amino acids. Trimming cost V 7 bases and J 6 bases; bases outside gene matches: 9. This CDR3 reads CASITGGMGNGYTF. The CDR3 region has the DNA TGTGCCAGCATAACAGGGGGCATGGGAAATGGCTACACCTTC.

The chain links TRBV12-3 or TRBV12-4 to TRBJ1-1; the D is unclear. V shed 8 bases and J shed 6 bases, with 19 bases lying between them. The CDR3 is made up of 14 amino acids. The CDR3 DNA is TGTGCCAGCCAGCAAAGAGGGTCTCTTTCTGAAGCTTTCTTT. This codes for CASQQRGSLSEAFF.

This clonotype was picked up a small number of times. The V gene is TRBV6-2 or TRBV6-3, the J gene TRBJ1-5; no clear D. V was pared by 0 bases and J by 5 bases, with 17 bases between. CDR3 length equals 17 residues. Germline CDR1 MNHEY, CDR2 SVGEGT. CDR3 DNA sequence: TGTGCCAGCAGTTACTCACCAGGTGGAGTCATTGATCAGCCCCAGCATTTT. Protein sequence: CASSYSPGGVIDQPQHF.

J is TRBJ2-7 and V is TRBV14; D is perhaps TRBD1 or TRBD2 (6 bases each). V was pared by 0 bases and J by 7 bases, with 25 bases between. The germline V gene has CDR1 SGHDN and CDR2 FVKESK. This CDR3 has 18 residues. The CDR3 region is CASSQDLLGRHREVEQYF. In DNA form, the CDR3 reads TGTGCCAGCAGCCAAGATCTTTTAGGGCGTCACAGGGAGGTTGAGCAGTACTTC. Full variable domain (outside the CDR3, taken from reference TRBV14 and TRBJ2-7): EAGVTQFPSHSVIEKGQTVTLRCDPISGHDNLYWYRRVMGKEIKFLLHFVKESKQDESGMPNNRFLAERTGGTYSTLKVQPAELEDSGVYFCASSQDLLGRHREVEQYFGPGTRLTVT.

This clonotype was counted a few times. The chain combines TRBV15 with TRBJ1-4; 7 nucleotides match TRBD1. J gave up 4 bases and V 3 bases, and 2 bases lay outside the gene matches. The germline V gene encodes CDR1 LNHNV and CDR2 YYDKDF (reference sequence). The CDR3 length is 14 residues. The CDR3 DNA sequence: TGTGCCACCAGCAGCCGGGACAGTAATGAAAAACTGTTTTTT. It yields the protein CATSSRDSNEKLFF. Full variable domain (missing parts from reference TRBV15 and TRBJ1-4): DAMVIQNPRYQVTQFGKPVTLSCSQTLNHNVMYWYQQKSSQAPKLLFHYYDKDFNNEADTPDNFQSRRPNTSFCFLDIRSPGLGDTAMYLCATSSRDSNEKLFFGSGTQLSVL.

The chain combines TRBV7-6 with TRBJ2-7, with D unclear. The CDR3 contains 13 residues. Germline lookup yields CDR1 SGHVS and CDR2 FNYEAQ. V was trimmed by 0 bases and J by 1 base, leaving 4 bases between them. CDR3 in amino acids: CASSLARSYEQYF. The CDR3, as DNA: TGTGCCAGCAGCTTAGCCAGGTCCTACGAGCAGTACTTC.

In its sample, this clonotype was seen a few times. The chain employs TRBV15 and TRBJ1-1, with a tentative D call TRBD1 (5 bases). The germline CDR1 and CDR2 sequences are LNHNV and YYDKDF (reference sequence). V was clipped by 4 bases and J by 7 bases, with 10 bases between them. CDR3 size: 12 residues. The CDR3 sequence is CATSTWGGEAFF. CDR3 in DNA: TGTGCCACCAGCACATGGGGGGGTGAAGCTTTCTTT. Full variable domain (remainder filled in from reference TRBV15 and TRBJ1-1): DAMVIQNPRYQVTQFGKPVTLSCSQTLNHNVMYWYQQKSSQAPKLLFHYYDKDFNNEADTPDNFQSRRPNTSFCFLDIRSPGLGDTAMYLCATSTWGGEAFFGQGTRLTVV.